The next 32 T cell receptor beta chains were all read from a single sample in a study of OX40 agonist ivuxolimab in advanced cancers. Sequencing used immunoSEQ multiplex PCR; TCRdb keeps in-frame clones, though not all of them. The table shows 85,000 to 90,000 clones, with about 90% occurring only once. Sequencing used CD4+ or CD8+ T cells sorted from blood, obtained in a trial of the OX40 agonist ivuxolimab. These receptors were taken from an adult with an advanced solid tumor such as melanoma, head and neck, liver or kidney cancer.

The V and J genes are TRBV30 and TRBJ2-2; TRBD1 matches 8 bases. V lost 1 base, J lost 7 bases, and 8 bases stayed unmatched. The CDR3 is 15 residues long. Germline-derived CDR1 and CDR2 are GTSNPN and SVGIG (reference sequence). The CDR3 DNA sequence: TGTGCCTGGAGTGCGTATGGGACAGGCGACGGGGAGCTGTTTTTT. This gives the protein CAWSAYGTGDGELFF. The full variable domain, its missing parts supplied by reference TRBV30 and TRBJ2-2, is SQTIHQWPATLVQPVGSPLSLECTVEGTSNPNLYWYRQAAGRGLQLLFYSVGIGQISSEVPQNLSASRPQDRQFILSSKKLLLSDSGFYLCAWSAYGTGDGELFFGEGSRLTVL.

This chain links TRBV18 with TRBJ2-7, with D perhaps given as TRBD1 or TRBD2 (5 bases each). The CDR3 length is 15 residues. Germline CDR1 and CDR2: KGHSH and LQKENI. Trimming pared 2 bases from V and 2 bases from J, leaving 13 bases between. CDR3 region: CASSPGTPPPYEQYF. The CDR3 coding sequence is TGTGCCAGCTCACCAGGGACCCCTCCACCCTACGAGCAGTACTTC.

This chain links TRBV11-2 with TRBJ1-2, with a weak D call TRBD1 (6 bases). This CDR3 comprises 14 residues. Between the trimmed V and J ends, which lost 0 bases and 6 bases, there was a span of 11 bases. Germline loops: CDR1 SGHAT, CDR2 FQNNGV. CDR3 coding DNA: TGTGCCAGCAGCTTAGACAGGGGAGCAGATGGCTACACCTTC. Protein product: CASSLDRGADGYTF.

The rearrangement links TRBV7-3 to TRBJ2-2; 9 bases match TRBD2. This CDR3 has 15 amino acids. V lost 6 bases to trimming and J lost 4 bases; unmatched junction nucleotides: 6. Germline loops: CDR1 SGHTA, CDR2 FQGTGA. DNA for the CDR3: TGTGCCAGCAGTCCTAGCGGGACTAGCACCGGGGAGCTGTTTTTT. It is translated as CASSPSGTSTGELFF.

The chain recombines TRBV25-1 with TRBJ2-1; D call uncertain. The CDR3 totals 13 residues. Trimming stripped 6 bases from V and 5 bases from J, with 11 bases between. Germline V CDR1 and CDR2: MGHDK, SYGVNS. The CDR3 DNA follows: TGTGCCAGCAGGGGTGGGCGGAACAATGAGCAGTTCTTC. Amino acid sequence: CASRGGRNNEQFF.

The chain links TRBV28 to TRBJ1-1; D uncertain. There are 13 residues in the CDR3. Germline assignment: CDR1 MDHEN and CDR2 SYDVKM. Between the trimmed V and J ends, which lost 8 bases and 1 base, there was a span of 11 bases. CDR3 sequence reads: CASSEARNTEAFF. The CDR3 coding sequence is TGTGCCAGCTCTGAAGCTCGGAACACTGAAGCTTTCTTT.

V gene TRBV11-2 combines with J gene TRBJ1-3; TRBD1 aligns across 7 bases. CDR1 is SGHAT, CDR2 FQNNGV, per germline. The CDR3 extends over 16 amino acids. V shed 2 bases, J shed 1 base, and the junction held 5 bases outside the gene matches. For the CDR3, the DNA is TGTGCCAGCAGCTTAACCAGACAGGGATCTGGAAACACCATATATTTT. It codes for CASSLTRQGSGNTIYF.

The rearrangement links TRBV28 to TRBJ2-1, with a weak D call TRBD1 (6 bases). The CDR3 contains 12 residues. The V gene lost 5 bases and the J gene lost 9 bases, with 11 bases spanning the gap. CDR1 and CDR2 from the germline V gene are MDHEN and SYDVKM. This CDR3 is CASSLQGPEQFF. CDR3 sequence (DNA): TGTGCCAGCAGTCTACAGGGTCCTGAGCAGTTCTTC.

V is TRBV5-1 and J is TRBJ2-7, with TRBD1 as a possible D gene (6 bases). Per germline, CDR1 SGHRS and CDR2 YFSETQ. The CDR3 contains 14 residues. Between the trimmed V and J ends, which lost 3 bases and 2 bases, there was a span of 12 bases. The CDR3 DNA sequence: TGCGCCAGCAGCTCTATTACAGGGCCCTACGAGCAGTACTTC. It codes for CASSSITGPYEQYF.

The chain has TRBV2 and TRBJ2-5; perhaps TRBD1 as D (6 bases). This CDR3 comprises 13 residues. Germline CDR1 is SNHLY and CDR2 is FYNNEI. V was cut by 6 bases and J by 1 base, with 9 bases left in between. CDR3 protein: CASSAQGQETQYF. The CDR3, as DNA: TGTGCCAGCAGCGCACAGGGCCAAGAGACCCAGTACTTC.

This clone was observed a single time. This rearrangement joins TRBV5-4 to TRBJ2-7; D unresolved. Germline V gives CDR1 SGHNT, CDR2 YYREEE (reference sequence). V was clipped by 4 bases and J by 2 bases, with 13 bases between them. The CDR3 consists of 14 residues. The CDR3 region is CASSPSGQPYEQYF. The CDR3, as DNA: TGTGCCAGCAGCCCTTCGGGCCAGCCCTACGAGCAGTACTTC.

This rearrangement joins TRBV6-5 to TRBJ1-2; TRBD1 aligns across 9 bases. With 7 bases clipped from V and 7 bases from J, the junction kept 7 bases outside the gene matches. There are 13 residues in the CDR3. The germline V gene has CDR1 MNHEY and CDR2 SVGAGI. The CDR3 protein is CASTPRDRAGYTF. The CDR3 region has the DNA TGTGCCAGCACCCCGCGGGACAGGGCTGGCTACACCTTC.

V and J are TRBV9 and TRBJ1-5, with D unclear. Per germline, CDR1 SGDLS and CDR2 YYNGEE. The CDR3 totals 14 residues. V lost 4 bases to trimming and J lost 0 bases, with 8 bases between them. The CDR3 loop reads CASSPGGSNQPQHF. The CDR3 DNA reads TGTGCCAGCAGCCCCGGAGGTAGCAATCAGCCCCAGCATTTT.

V is TRBV19 and J is TRBJ2-3, with 11 bases matching TRBD2. The V gene's germline CDR1 is LNHDA and CDR2 SQIVND (reference sequence). Trimming at V came to 2 bases and at J to 6 bases, leaving 4 bases not matched to a gene. The CDR3 consists of 15 residues. DNA of the CDR3: TGTGCCAGTAGTATAACTAGCGGGAGATCCGATACGCAGTATTTT. Amino acid sequence: CASSITSGRSDTQYF.

This sequence joins TRBV27 and TRBJ2-3; TRBD2 agrees at 9 bases. The CDR3 is 17 residues long. Trimming removed 5 bases from V and 2 bases from J; junction bases left unmatched: 11. The germline V gene encodes CDR1 MNHEY and CDR2 SMNVEV (reference sequence). The CDR3 here is CASSKPGTSILTDTQYF. CDR3 nucleotides: TGTGCCAGCAGTAAACCCGGGACTAGCATTCTCACAGATACGCAGTATTTT.

The chain has TRBV5-1 and TRBJ2-1; 9 nucleotides agree with TRBD2. Germline V gene sequence: CDR1 SGHRS, CDR2 YFSETQ. With V trimmed by 1 base and J by 5 bases, 4 bases remained unmatched. CDR3 length: 15 residues. DNA of the CDR3: TGCGCCAGCAGCTTGCCTAGCGGGGTACACAATGAGCAGTTCTTC. Protein: CASSLPSGVHNEQFF. Full variable domain (missing parts from reference TRBV5-1 and TRBJ2-1): KAGVTQTPRYLIKTRGQQVTLSCSPISGHRSVSWYQQTPGQGLQFLFEYFSETQRNKGNFPGRFSGRQFSNSRSEMNVSTLELGDSALYLCASSLPSGVHNEQFFGPGTRLTVL.

This chain uses TRBV4-1 with TRBJ2-6; D unclear. Germline values: CDR1 MGHRA, CDR2 YSYEKL. V dropped 4 bases and J dropped 2 bases, with 9 bases sitting between them. CDR3 size: 15 residues. The CDR3 DNA reads TGCGCCAGCAGCCTTGGGTATGCTGGGGCCAACGTCCTGACTTTC. Encoded protein: CASSLGYAGANVLTF.

The chain has TRBV5-1 and TRBJ2-7, with 12 bases lining up with TRBD2. V trimming: 4 bases; J trimming: 0 bases; junction bases outside the gene matches: 8. CDR1 is SGHRS and CDR2 is YFSETQ in the germline V gene. CDR3 length: 17 amino acids. DNA for the CDR3: TGCGCCAGCAGCCCGGGACTAGCGGGTTCAAGCTCCTACGAGCAGTACTTC. Amino acids: CASSPGLAGSSSYEQYF. The full variable domain, with the rest looked up from reference TRBV5-1 and TRBJ2-7, is KAGVTQTPRYLIKTRGQQVTLSCSPISGHRSVSWYQQTPGQGLQFLFEYFSETQRNKGNFPGRFSGRQFSNSRSEMNVSTLELGDSALYLCASSPGLAGSSSYEQYFGPGTRLTVT.

The chain is built from TRBV28 and TRBJ2-1; D may be TRBD1 (5 bases). The germline V and J ends were trimmed by 2 bases and 8 bases, with 10 bases remaining between them. In germline, CDR1 is MDHEN, CDR2 SYDVKM. The CDR3 has 13 amino acids. The CDR3 protein is CASSLGREDEQFF. CDR3 sequence (DNA): TGTGCCAGCAGTTTAGGCAGGGAAGATGAGCAGTTCTTC.

The V call is TRBV28, the J call TRBJ1-3, with D possibly being TRBD1 (6 bases). The CDR3 loop spans 19 amino acids. Trimming pared 9 bases from V and 4 bases from J, leaving 31 bases between. CDR1 and CDR2 (germline): MDHEN, SYDVKM. CDR3 nucleotides: TGTGCCAGTACTCCTCCGGGGGCTCTGTCCCGCCTAAAGGGAAACACCATATATTTT. Protein product: CASTPPGALSRLKGNTIYF. The full variable domain, its missing parts supplied by reference TRBV28 and TRBJ1-3, is DVKVTQSSRYLVKRTGEKVFLECVQDMDHENMFWYRQDPGLGLRLIYFSYDVKMKEKGDIPEGYSVSREKKERFSLILESASTNQTSMYLCASTPPGALSRLKGNTIYFGEGSWLTVV.

The J gene is TRBJ1-4, the V gene TRBV6-5, with D maybe TRBD1 (5 bases). V was pared by 0 bases and J by 6 bases, with 11 bases between. The length of the CDR3 is 15 residues. CDR1 is MNHEY, CDR2 SVGAGI, per germline. The CDR3 is CASSYSGGRDEKLFF. In nucleotides, the CDR3 is TGTGCCAGCAGTTACTCCGGGGGGAGGGATGAAAAACTGTTTTTT.

The chain joins TRBV5-1 to TRBJ2-4, with TRBD1 matching 9 bases. Trimming cost V 4 bases and J 8 bases; bases outside gene matches: 4. The CDR3 is 13 amino acids. Per the germline V gene, CDR1 is SGHRS and CDR2 is YFSETQ. In DNA, the CDR3 is TGCGCCAGCAGCAGGGGACAGGGCGACATTCAGTACTTC. Amino acid sequence: CASSRGQGDIQYF.

The J gene is TRBJ2-2, the V gene TRBV7-2; 13 nucleotides agree with TRBD2. CDR3 length: 18 amino acids. Germline CDR1 reads SGHTA; CDR2 reads FQGNSA. Germline trimming cut 2 bases from V and 4 bases from J; bases unmatched to any gene: 7. In DNA form, the CDR3 reads TGTGCCAGCAGCTTAACTAGCGGGAGGGCTGTGAGCACCGGGGAGCTGTTTTTT. This codes for CASSLTSGRAVSTGELFF.

This clone was detected only once. The rearrangement links TRBV15 to TRBJ1-4; D may be TRBD1 (6 bases). CDR3 size: 15 residues. Per the germline V gene, CDR1 is LNHNV and CDR2 is YYDKDF (reference sequence). V was cut by 1 base and J by 4 bases, with 10 bases left in between. This chain's CDR3 is CATSRGGGLNEKLFF. CDR3 DNA: TGTGCCACCAGCAGAGGAGGGGGTCTTAATGAAAAACTGTTTTTT.

The rearrangement joins TRBV29-1 to TRBJ1-1; D gene ambiguous. With 3 bases removed from V and 1 base from J, the gap between germline ends came to 9 bases. Germline V gives CDR1 SQVTM, CDR2 ANQGSEA. The CDR3 extends over 13 amino acids. CDR3 sequence reads: CSVEVSPNTEAFF. The CDR3 nucleotides are TGCAGCGTTGAGGTCAGCCCGAACACTGAAGCTTTCTTT.

This clone was observed a single time. The chain combines TRBV9 with TRBJ2-7; 8 bases align to TRBD2. In germline, CDR1 is SGDLS, CDR2 YYNGEE. CDR3 size: 15 residues. V gave up 2 bases and J gave up 3 bases; unmatched junction bases: 7. The CDR3 sequence is CASSVGTRGFYEQYF. CDR3 nucleotide sequence: TGTGCCAGCAGCGTCGGGACTAGGGGGTTCTACGAGCAGTACTTC.

The count of this clone is one. The J gene is TRBJ2-3, the V gene TRBV18, with 8 bases matching TRBD2. The CDR3 is made up of 16 amino acids. CDR1 is KGHSH and CDR2 is LQKENI in the germline V gene. The V gene end was trimmed by 6 bases and the J gene end by 6 bases; junction bases not matched to a gene: 14. CDR3 residues: CASSQIQREWRDTQYF. CDR3 sequence (DNA): TGTGCCAGCTCCCAGATACAGCGGGAGTGGAGGGATACGCAGTATTTT.

V usage is TRBV5-4 and J usage is TRBJ2-3; 9 bases match TRBD2. The V gene end was trimmed by 4 bases and the J gene end by 4 bases; junction bases not matched to a gene: 10. This CDR3 comprises 16 residues. CDR1 and CDR2 (germline): SGHNT, YYREEE (reference sequence). The CDR3 sequence: CASSVRLAGNADTQYF. The CDR3 DNA is TGTGCCAGCAGCGTAAGGCTAGCGGGAAACGCAGATACGCAGTATTTT. Combining the CDR3 with reference TRBV5-4 and TRBJ2-3 gives the whole variable domain ETGVTQSPTHLIKTRGQQVTLRCSSQSGHNTVSWYQQALGQGPQFIFQYYREEENGRGNFPPRFSGLQFPNYSSELNVNALELDDSALYLCASSVRLAGNADTQYFGPGTRLTVL.

This clone was picked up a small number of times. This chain uses TRBV18 with TRBJ1-4; D is undetermined. Germline loops: CDR1 KGHSH, CDR2 LQKENI. The CDR3 spans 13 residues. V was clipped by 1 base and J by 11 bases, with 11 bases between them. The CDR3 here is CASSPLQSEKLFF. CDR3 coding DNA: TGTGCCAGCTCACCACTTCAGTCGGAGAAACTGTTTTTT.

This chain joins TRBV7-8 and TRBJ1-5, with D unresolved. V was cut by 0 bases and J by 1 base, with 7 bases left in between. This CDR3 contains 15 residues. Germline CDR1 SGHVS, CDR2 FQNEAQ. In DNA, the CDR3 is TGTGCCAGCAGCTTAGCATTGTCGAGCAATCAGCCCCAGCATTTT. Encoded protein: CASSLALSSNQPQHF.

The chain combines TRBV7-2 with TRBJ2-3; D call uncertain. V was trimmed by 1 base and J by 2 bases, leaving 13 bases between them. The CDR3 extends over 16 amino acids. Germline-derived CDR1 and CDR2 are SGHTA and FQGNSA. For the CDR3, the DNA is TGTGCCAGCAGCTTAGAGGGTACAATATTCACAGATACGCAGTATTTT. Protein sequence: CASSLEGTIFTDTQYF.

The rearrangement uses TRBV7-3 and TRBJ2-2, with 10 bases fitting TRBD1. This CDR3 contains 17 residues. The germline gives CDR1 SGHTA, CDR2 FQGTGA. The V gene end was trimmed by 3 bases and the J gene end by 6 bases; junction bases not matched to a gene: 10. As DNA, the CDR3 is TGTGCCAGCAGCTTGATCAGCGGTGGGACAGGGGCCGGGGAGCTGTTTTTT. Translating it yields CASSLISGGTGAGELFF.